This TCR beta chain is from a study of shared clonotypes between healthy human individuals. As regards this clone: Its antigen is as yet unknown.

Germline V lookup: CDR1 SGHAT, CDR2 FQDESV (reference sequence). The CDR3 consists of 12 residues. Trimming cost V 2 bases and J 6 bases, with 4 bases left between them. Splitting of each subset's genomic DNA was done evenly across several immunoSEQ plates. Some clones are missing from TCRdb's copy, which holds only in-frame ones; the method was immunoSEQ multiplex PCR. The sample includes millions of clones, just under 95% of them seen just once. Naive CD8 cells lacked CD45RO and underwent positive selection for CCR7, leaving out terminally differentiated effector memory CD45RA+ cells. Study conclusions and caveats: Naive subsets usually exceeded memory subsets in estimated richness.

The rearrangement joins TRBV11-1 to TRBJ2-2; unclear D gene. The sequence was obtained from a man younger than 35 in good health. The sequencing sample was made of naive CD8+ T cells sorted from blood. The CDR3 is CASSLRAGELFF. CDR3 sequence (DNA): TGTGCCAGCAGCTTAAGAGCCGGGGAGCTGTTTTTT.